Detailed here is one T cell receptor beta chain. This sample is part of a study of blood T cell repertoires in COVID-19. Study in general: The United States, Italy and Spain supplied acute and convalescent COVID-19 samples. The analysed material was cDNA or gDNA that came from T cells, B-cell-depleted T cells, or PBMCs.

Germline V gene data show CDR1 as SNHLY and CDR2 as FYNNEI. This CDR3 is 15 amino acids long. Trimming at V came to 1 base and at J to 2 bases, leaving 3 bases not matched to a gene. As processed by the authors: Researchers report that nucleated cell counts were estimated from reference gene primer amplification. TCRdb keeps only in-frame clones here, not all; method: immunoSEQ multiplex PCR. The V and J calls and clone size come from that table; D and trimming were worked out from the DNA. The profile shows 100,000 to 120,000 clones, 80% to 90% of them singletons. This chain joins TRBV2 and TRBJ2-7; TRBD2 matches at 9 bases. The source of this sequence is a woman between 65 and 79 years old with acute or convalescent COVID-19. Material for sequencing was peripheral blood. CDR3 coding DNA: TGTGCCAGCAGTGAAGAGCGGGGGGAAACCTACGAGCAGTACTTC. Translated: CASSEERGETYEQYF.